The 28 T cell receptor beta chains below were found in one sample sequenced in a study of shared clonotypes between healthy human individuals. The data were produced by immunoSEQ multiplex PCR, yet TCRdb's version contains in-frame clones alone and is incomplete. Among 2 million to 2.5 million clones listed, 90% to 97% were seen once. Input material: naive CD4+ T cells sorted from blood. Subset indicated: CD45RA+ positively selected. The receptor source for this set is a man younger than 35 in good health.

J is TRBJ2-5 and V is TRBV5-6; TRBD2 aligns across 10 bases. Germline V CDR1 and CDR2: SGHDT, YYEEEE. The CDR3 runs 16 residues. With 0 bases clipped from V and 6 bases from J, the junction kept 8 bases outside the gene matches. The CDR3 DNA sequence: TGTGCCAGCAGCTTGGCCGGGGCTAGCGGGAGAAAGACCCAGTACTTC. It translates to CASSLAGASGRKTQYF.

The chain combines TRBV6-6 with TRBJ1-6; D remains unclear. V was trimmed by 9 bases and J by 4 bases, leaving 4 bases between them. Germline CDR1 and CDR2: MNHNY and SVGAGI (reference sequence). The CDR3 contains 11 residues. The CDR3 sequence: CASQYNSPLHF. CDR3 nucleotide sequence: TGTGCCAGTCAATATAATTCACCCCTCCACTTT.

The V and J genes are TRBV19 and TRBJ1-5; the D is unclear. V was cut by 7 bases and J by 0 bases, with 25 bases left in between. Germline CDR1 and CDR2: LNHDA and SQIVND (reference sequence). The CDR3 is made up of 19 amino acids. CDR3 coding DNA: TGTGCCAGTACCACTAGGGCCGGGGATCGGCTTTATAGCAATCAGCCCCAGCATTTT. It specifies CASTTRAGDRLYSNQPQHF.

This clone has just one count. Additional DNA sequences in this sample encode the identical CDR3. The rearrangement links TRBV7-2 to TRBJ1-5; no reliable D call. The CDR3 spans 15 residues. CDR1 is SGHTA and CDR2 is FQGNSA in the germline V gene. Trimming removed 1 base at V and 2 bases at J, with 9 bases between. The CDR3 region has the DNA TGTGCCAGCAGCTTAGAAGGCACAGGCAATCAGCCCCAGCATTTT. The encoded protein is CASSLEGTGNQPQHF.

The rearrangement joins TRBV7-2 to TRBJ1-1; D is unresolved. V dropped 2 bases and J dropped 5 bases, with 12 bases sitting between them. This CDR3 region has 14 residues. Germline V gene lookup returns CDR1 SGHTA and CDR2 FQGNSA. The DNA of the CDR3 is TGTGCCAGCAGCTTATTTGGGTGGTCGACTGAAGCTTTCTTT. This sequence encodes CASSLFGWSTEAFF.

V is TRBV11-3 and J is TRBJ2-1; D unresolved. The germline gives CDR1 SGHNT, CDR2 YENEEA. The CDR3 has 15 residues. Trimming stripped 3 bases from V and 1 base from J, with 10 bases between. CDR3 in DNA: TGTGCCAGCAGCTTTTCTTCCGTGTCCTACAATGAGCAGTTCTTC. This translates into CASSFSSVSYNEQFF.

This chain uses TRBV19 with TRBJ2-5, with TRBD2 identical over 10 bases. This CDR3 spans 16 amino acids. Trimming at V came to 5 bases and at J to 2 bases, leaving 8 bases not matched to a gene. Per the germline V gene, CDR1 is LNHDA and CDR2 is SQIVND (reference sequence). CDR3 in amino acids: CASSAAGTSAQETQYF. The CDR3 DNA reads TGTGCCAGTAGTGCTGCTGGGACTAGCGCTCAAGAGACCCAGTACTTC. Together with reference TRBV19 and TRBJ2-5, the CDR3 gives the full variable domain: DGGITQSPKYLFRKEGQNVTLSCEQNLNHDAMYWYRQDPGQGLRLIYYSQIVNDFQKGDIAEGYSVSREKKESFPLTVTSAQKNPTAFYLCASSAAGTSAQETQYFGPGTRLLVL.

The rearrangement links TRBV5-1 to TRBJ2-1; TRBD1 matches 9 bases. CDR3 size: 17 residues. Germline CDR1 is SGHRS and CDR2 is YFSETQ. After removal of 1 base from V and 7 bases from J, the junction contained 12 bases not matched to a gene. The CDR3 DNA follows: TGCGCCAGCAGCTTGCGTGGTTCGGGACAGGGTGTGAATGAGCAGTTCTTC. The encoded protein is CASSLRGSGQGVNEQFF.

V usage is TRBV19 and J usage is TRBJ1-5; tentatively, D is TRBD1 (5 bases). V gave up 4 bases and J gave up 9 bases, with 16 bases separating them. CDR1 is LNHDA, CDR2 SQIVND, per germline (reference sequence). This CDR3 spans 14 amino acids. The CDR3 DNA follows: TGTGCCAGTAGTACTCAGGGTACGGTTTGGCCCCAGCATTTT. This encodes CASSTQGTVWPQHF.

Notes on this clone: Within the sample, other DNA sequences also encode this same CDR3. The V gene is TRBV28, the J gene TRBJ2-7, with 10 nucleotides matching TRBD1. V shed 6 bases and J 3 bases; nucleotides not matched to a gene: 2. This CDR3 has 13 amino acids. Germline CDR1 MDHEN, CDR2 SYDVKM. The CDR3: CASRWTGGYEQYF. For the CDR3, the DNA is TGTGCCAGCAGATGGACAGGGGGCTACGAGCAGTACTTC.

V usage is TRBV10-2 and J usage is TRBJ2-7; 8 bases match TRBD1. The V gene's germline CDR1 is WSHSY and CDR2 SAAADI. The CDR3 covers 13 residues. The J segment lost 5 bases and the V segment lost 4 bases, leaving 4 bases of the junction unmatched. The CDR3 coding sequence is TGCGCCAGCAGTGGGACAGGGATCCACGAGCAGTACTTC. This encodes CASSGTGIHEQYF.

This rearrangement joins TRBV7-2 to TRBJ2-7, with 9 bases lining up with TRBD1. This CDR3 comprises 14 residues. Germline loops: CDR1 SGHTA, CDR2 FQGNSA. J was trimmed by 5 bases and V by 2 bases; bases with no gene match: 4. The CDR3 DNA reads TGTGCCAGCAGCTTAAAACAGGGGGCCCACGAGCAGTACTTC. It yields the protein CASSLKQGAHEQYF.

The chain carries TRBV6-5 and TRBJ1-4, with D perhaps TRBD1 (5 bases). Germline loops: CDR1 MNHEY, CDR2 SVGAGI. CDR3 size: 14 residues. Trimming took 0 bases from V and 8 from J, leaving 10 bases between them. The CDR3 reads CASSYSGGGEKLFF. The DNA of the CDR3 is TGTGCCAGCAGTTACTCGGGCGGGGGGGAAAAACTGTTTTTT.

This chain uses TRBV18 with TRBJ1-3, with D possibly being TRBD1 (5 bases). Germline-derived CDR1 and CDR2 are KGHSH and LQKENI. V shed 8 bases and J shed 9 bases, with 26 bases lying between them. The CDR3 is 16 residues long. The CDR3 reads CASPSTEQGSVGTIYF. CDR3 sequence (DNA): TGTGCCAGCCCGTCTACGGAGCAGGGATCGGTGGGCACCATATATTTT.

This chain connects TRBV19 to TRBJ1-6; 9 bases align to TRBD1. The junction had 7 bases not matched to a gene; V was cut back by 6 bases and J by 7 bases. This CDR3 has 15 residues. Germline-derived CDR1 and CDR2 are LNHDA and SQIVND (reference sequence). Here the CDR3 reads CASSTGGLGNSPLHF. CDR3 in DNA: TGTGCCAGTAGCACAGGGGGCTTAGGGAATTCACCCCTCCACTTT.

V is TRBV7-9 and J is TRBJ1-6; no definite D call. V lost 8 bases to trimming and J lost 7 bases, with 15 bases between them. CDR3 length: 14 residues. Germline-derived CDR1 and CDR2 are SEHNR and FQNEAQ (reference sequence). The DNA of the CDR3 is TGTGCCAGCGTGAGGACGGGATCAAATTCACCCCTCCACTTT. It is translated as CASVRTGSNSPLHF.

The rearrangement uses TRBV5-1 and TRBJ2-7, with TRBD1 identical over 8 bases. Trimming at V came to 0 bases and at J to 4 bases, leaving 6 bases not matched to a gene. The CDR3 is 15 amino acids. Germline loops: CDR1 SGHRS, CDR2 YFSETQ. The CDR3 spells CASSLVQGGVYEQYF. In DNA form, the CDR3 reads TGCGCCAGCAGCTTGGTACAGGGGGGCGTTTACGAGCAGTACTTC.

The CDR3: CASGGAGWGPQHF. For the CDR3, the DNA is TGTGCCAGCGGAGGGGCAGGGTGGGGGCCCCAGCATTTT. J is TRBJ1-5 and V is TRBV7-8; TRBD1 might be the D (5 bases). The length of the CDR3 is 13 residues. Per germline, CDR1 SGHVS and CDR2 FQNEAQ. V was shortened by 8 bases and J by 9 bases, with 17 bases between the two germline ends.

In its sample, this clone was seen once. The J gene is TRBJ2-7, the V gene TRBV7-6; 7 bases map to TRBD1. The V and J ends lost 4 bases and 3 bases, in that order; junction bases with no gene match: 3. The CDR3 loop spans 13 amino acids. Germline assignment: CDR1 SGHVS and CDR2 FNYEAQ. The CDR3 region is CASSSGQDYEQYF. The CDR3 nucleotides read TGTGCCAGCAGCTCTGGACAGGACTACGAGCAGTACTTC.

This clone was found a few times. CDR3 nucleotide sequence: TGCGCCAGCAGCTTGCAGACAGCGAACACTGAAGCTTTCTTT. This translates into CASSLQTANTEAFF. This sequence joins TRBV5-1 and TRBJ1-1; possible D gene TRBD1, 5 bases. The CDR3 is made up of 14 amino acids. CDR1 and CDR2 from the germline V gene are SGHRS and YFSETQ. Trimming pared 1 base from V and 1 base from J, leaving 8 bases between.

V is TRBV10-1 and J is TRBJ2-1, with 7 bases lining up with TRBD2. The CDR3 runs to 15 residues. V was clipped by 0 bases and J by 6 bases; unmatched bases: 5. Germline CDR1 is WNHNN and CDR2 is SYGVQD (reference sequence). CDR3 DNA sequence: TGCGCCAGCAGTGAGTCGTTGGGGGGGATCAATGAGCAGTTCTTC. Protein: CASSESLGGINEQFF.

This chain links TRBV27 with TRBJ2-3; D is undetermined. The CDR3 loop spans 13 amino acids. The V gene's germline CDR1 is MNHEY and CDR2 SMNVEV (reference sequence). CDR3 coding DNA: TGTGCTGCGAGTAGGAATCCCTCAGATACGCAGTATTTT. It translates to CAASRNPSDTQYF.

The chain combines TRBV5-1 with TRBJ2-7; 8 positions match TRBD2. With V trimmed by 4 bases and J by 0 bases, 6 bases remained unmatched. The CDR3 totals 15 residues. Germline V gene sequence: CDR1 SGHRS, CDR2 YFSETQ. CDR3 sequence: CASSPGTRDSYEQYF. The DNA for the CDR3 is TGCGCCAGCAGCCCCGGGACTAGGGACTCCTACGAGCAGTACTTC.

In its sample, this clone was seen a few times. Other DNA sequences in the sample encode the same CDR3. The chain recombines TRBV27 with TRBJ2-7; 9 nucleotides agree with TRBD1. This CDR3 has 14 residues. The V and J ends lost 3 bases and 3 bases, in that order; junction bases with no gene match: 3. CDR1 and CDR2 (germline): MNHEY, SMNVEV (reference sequence). The CDR3 DNA is TGTGCCAGCAGTTTGAAGGACAGGGGCTACGAGCAGTACTTC. The encoded protein is CASSLKDRGYEQYF.

This clone was observed once. The rearrangement joins TRBV28 to TRBJ2-7, with 13 bases aligning to TRBD2. This CDR3 contains 16 residues. The ends lost 6 bases at V and 5 bases at J; junction bases unmatched: 10. Germline V gene data show CDR1 as MDHEN and CDR2 as SYDVKM. The CDR3 reads CASSPARLAGGNEQYF. CDR3 nucleotides: TGTGCCAGCAGCCCTGCCCGACTAGCGGGGGGTAACGAGCAGTACTTC.

In the case of this clone: An end of the junction does not agree with germline; a read error may underlie this. The chain has TRBV7-7 and TRBJ2-5; weak D call: TRBD1 (6 bases). The CDR3 extends over 15 amino acids. Germline lookup yields CDR1 SSHAT and CDR2 FNYEAQ (reference sequence). The CDR3 region is CASSLGRGGQETQYF. The CDR3 bases are TGTGCTAGCAGCTTGGGCAGGGGTGGGCAAGAGACCCAGTACTTC.

The chain recombines TRBV2 with TRBJ1-4; tentative D call: TRBD1 (5 bases). Per the germline V gene, CDR1 is SNHLY and CDR2 is FYNNEI. The V end lost 6 bases, the J end lost 7 bases, and 15 bases lay between the germline ends. This CDR3 contains 14 residues. The CDR3 DNA is TGTGCCAGCAGGGGGACGGCGGGAAGTGAAAAACTGTTTTTT. Its translation is CASRGTAGSEKLFF.

V is TRBV27 and J is TRBJ2-4; either TRBD1 or TRBD2 may fit D (5 bases each). V was pared by 5 bases and J by 0 bases, with 11 bases between. Per germline, CDR1 MNHEY and CDR2 SMNVEV (reference sequence). This CDR3 comprises 15 residues. The CDR3 sequence is CASSGGLGAKNIQYF. The CDR3 DNA is TGTGCCAGCAGTGGGGGTCTCGGAGCCAAAAACATTCAGTACTTC.